This T cell receptor beta chain appears in the sequencing data of a study of cytomegalovirus exposure and HLA in healthy donors. Study background: Earlier sequencing of some 180 million T cells yielded approximately 120 million unique TCR beta sequences. Study results and limitations: In a later analysis, TCR beta V- and J-gene trimming was associated with a missense DCLRE1C variant. HLA alleles were associated with around 17,000 TCR beta sequences in a later analysis at 0.05 false discovery rate.

Remarks on this clone: Its antigen is undetermined.

With 60 Vbeta and 13 Jbeta primers, the PCR was carried out. Authors' methods: Unique TCR beta chains totaled roughly 80 million in a later count, with around 12 million of them shared. Measured with immunoSEQ multiplex PCR; TCRdb has only the in-frame clones, and not every one. V and J calls plus clone size are reproduced from that table; the DNA served to infer D and trimming. The sample holds just over 150,000 clones, 80% to 90% seen once. This CDR3 is built from 18 residues. The ends lost 4 bases at V and 1 base at J; junction bases unmatched: 12. The germline gives CDR1 KGHSH, CDR2 LQKENI. This receptor was obtained from a woman under 30 in good health and CMV-seronegative. The genes are TRBV18 and TRBJ2-4; 8 nucleotides line up with TRBD1. Sequenced sample: PBMCs. Here the CDR3 reads CASSHGQGRAKAKNIQYF. DNA for the CDR3: TGTGCCAGCTCACACGGACAGGGACGCGCTAAGGCCAAAAACATTCAGTACTTC.